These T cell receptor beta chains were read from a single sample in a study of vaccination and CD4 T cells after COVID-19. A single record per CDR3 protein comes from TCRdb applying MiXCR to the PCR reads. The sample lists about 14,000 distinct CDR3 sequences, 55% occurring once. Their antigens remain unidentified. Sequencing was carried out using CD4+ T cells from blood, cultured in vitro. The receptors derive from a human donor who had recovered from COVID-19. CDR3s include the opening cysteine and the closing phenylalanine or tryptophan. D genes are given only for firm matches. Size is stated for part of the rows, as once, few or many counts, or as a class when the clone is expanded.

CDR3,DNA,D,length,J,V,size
CSAHGTSGTIAKNIQYF,TGCAGTGCGCACGGGACTAGCGGGACGATAGCCAAAAACATTCAGTACTTC,TRBD2,17,TRBJ2-4,TRBV20-1,-
CASSLIPSPTGELFF,TGTGCTAGCAGCTTAATACCTTCACCTACCGGGGAGCTGTTTTTT,-,15,TRBJ2-2,TRBV7-7,-
CASSLDISGNQPQHF,TGTGCCAGCAGTTTGGACATTTCGGGCAATCAGCCCCAGCATTTT,-,15,TRBJ1-5,TRBV2,few
CASSLPGSSGANVLTF,TGCGCCAGCAGCTTGCCCGGGAGCTCTGGGGCCAACGTCCTGACTTTC,-,16,TRBJ2-6,TRBV5-1,-
CASSLQSGYEQYF,TGTGCTAGCAGCTTACAATCTGGGTACGAGCAGTACTTC,-,13,TRBJ2-7,TRBV7-7,-
CASRVAGEETQYF,TGTGCCAGTAGGGTAGCGGGAGAAGAGACCCAGTACTTC,TRBD2,13,TRBJ2-5,TRBV19,-
CASSLMGASRETQYF,TGTGCCAGCAGTTTAATGGGGGCTAGCAGAGAGACCCAGTACTTC,-,15,TRBJ2-5,TRBV28,-
CSAQGQTNTEAFF,TGCAGCGCACAGGGACAGACGAACACTGAAGCTTTCTTT,TRBD1,13,TRBJ1-1,TRBV29-1,-
CASSYMLNTEAFF,TGTGCCAGCAGTTATATGCTGAACACTGAAGCTTTCTTT,-,13,TRBJ1-1,TRBV2,few
CASSDSLLSGREHTGELFF,TGTGCCAGCAGTGATTCCCTCTTGTCTGGGCGGGAGCACACCGGGGAGCTGTTTTTT,TRBD2,19,TRBJ2-2,TRBV6-4,-
CASSYVGAGYGYTF,TGTGCCAGCAGTTACGTGGGCGCGGGCTATGGCTACACCTTC,-,14,TRBJ1-2,TRBV6-5,-
CASSLRRRGGAYEQYF,TGTGCCAGCAGCTTGCGACGTCGCGGGGGGGCTTACGAGCAGTACTTC,TRBD2,16,TRBJ2-7,TRBV5-8,-
CATAAGDRGTGELFF,TGTGCCACAGCCGCCGGGGACAGGGGCACCGGGGAGCTGTTTTTT,TRBD1,15,TRBJ2-2,TRBV10-3,-
CASANPVLGPGNQPQHF,TGTGCCAGCGCAAATCCTGTGTTGGGGCCCGGCAATCAGCCCCAGCATTTT,-,17,TRBJ1-5,TRBV6-1,-
CSAGGKSGGRTNTGELFF,TGCAGTGCAGGGGGGAAGTCAGGGGGCCGGACGAACACCGGGGAGCTGTTTTTT,TRBD1,18,TRBJ2-2,TRBV20-1,few
CSARDALTRYYSNQPQHF,TGCAGTGCTAGAGATGCATTGACTCGTTATTATAGCAATCAGCCCCAGCATTTT,-,18,TRBJ1-5,TRBV20-1,-
CASSPRTGKQETQYF,TGTGCCAGCAGTCCCCGGACAGGGAAACAAGAGACCCAGTACTTC,TRBD1,15,TRBJ2-5,TRBV27,-
CASSQEAAQASGANVLTF,TGTGCCAGCAGCCAAGAGGCGGCCCAAGCGTCCGGGGCCAACGTCCTGACTTTC,-,18,TRBJ2-6,TRBV4-2,-
CSARPPAQSNQPQHF,TGCAGTGCTAGGCCGCCAGCCCAAAGCAATCAGCCCCAGCATTTT,-,15,TRBJ1-5,TRBV20-1,few
CASSEKAGGPDEQYF,TGTGCCAGCAGTGAAAAGGCGGGAGGGCCCGACGAGCAGTACTTC,TRBD2,15,TRBJ2-7,TRBV6-1,-
CASRPGTATNYGYTF,TGTGCCAGCAGGCCGGGGACGGCAACTAACTATGGCTACACCTTC,-,15,TRBJ1-2,TRBV12-3/TRBV12-4,-
CASGPSGKSLHYEQYF,TGTGCCAGCGGCCCGTCGGGCAAGTCTCTTCACTACGAGCAGTACTTC,-,16,TRBJ2-7,TRBV21-1,few
CASTQRPTNEQFF,TGTGCCAGTACCCAGCGACCCACCAATGAGCAGTTCTTC,-,13,TRBJ2-1,TRBV19,-
CSASQETGARAEAFF,TGCAGTGCTAGTCAAGAGACAGGGGCAAGGGCTGAAGCTTTCTTT,TRBD1,15,TRBJ1-1,TRBV20-1,-